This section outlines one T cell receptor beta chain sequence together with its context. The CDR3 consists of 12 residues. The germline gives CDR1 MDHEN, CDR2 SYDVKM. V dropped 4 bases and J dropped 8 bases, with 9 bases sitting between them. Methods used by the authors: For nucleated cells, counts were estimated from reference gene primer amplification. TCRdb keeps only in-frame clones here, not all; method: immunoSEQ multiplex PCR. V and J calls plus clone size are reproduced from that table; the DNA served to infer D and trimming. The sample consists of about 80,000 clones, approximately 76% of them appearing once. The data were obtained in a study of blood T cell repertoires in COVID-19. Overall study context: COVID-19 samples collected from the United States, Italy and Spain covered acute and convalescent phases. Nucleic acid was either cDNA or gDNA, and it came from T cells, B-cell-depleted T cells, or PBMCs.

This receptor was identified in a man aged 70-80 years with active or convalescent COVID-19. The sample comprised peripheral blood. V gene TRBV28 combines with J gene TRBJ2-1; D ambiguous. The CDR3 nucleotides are TGTGCCAGCAGTTCTACCGTGGATGAGCAGTTCTTC. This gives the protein CASSSTVDEQFF. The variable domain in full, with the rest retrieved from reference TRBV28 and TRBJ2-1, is DVKVTQSSRYLVKRTGEKVFLECVQDMDHENMFWYRQDPGLGLRLIYFSYDVKMKEKGDIPEGYSVSREKKERFSLILESASTNQTSMYLCASSSTVDEQFFGPGTRLTVL.